A single sample gave rise to the 32 T cell receptor beta chains below, sequenced in a study of CD8 T cells in ankylosing spondylitis. Each CDR3 protein gets one entry after TCRdb re-called the 5' RACE reads with MiXCR. The sample contains about 240,000 distinct CDR3 sequences, 8.6% of which appear only once. Material for sequencing was blood, either unsorted or a sorted T cell fraction (not recorded which). The receptors come from a male donor with ankylosing spondylitis or in good health (not recorded which).

This clonotype was picked up many times. This chain joins TRBV5-1 and TRBJ1-1, with unresolved D. The V gene's germline CDR1 is SGHRS and CDR2 YFSETQ. The CDR3 extends over 11 amino acids. V lost 5 bases and J lost 8, with 10 bases in between. The CDR3 spells CASSESSEAFF. As DNA, the CDR3 is TGCGCCAGCAGTGAGAGTTCAGAAGCTTTCTTT.

Many counts were recorded for this clonotype. This rearrangement joins TRBV7-2 to TRBJ2-7; 8 positions match TRBD2. The junction had 3 bases not matched to a gene; V was cut back by 2 bases and J by 0 bases. Germline assignment: CDR1 SGHTA and CDR2 FQGNSA. This CDR3 has 15 amino acids. This CDR3 is CASSLMREVSYEQYF. CDR3 nucleotides: TGTGCCAGCAGCTTAATGCGGGAGGTCTCCTACGAGCAGTACTTC.

This clonotype appeared many times. The J gene is TRBJ1-1, the V gene TRBV7-4; D gene ambiguous. Deletions cut 2 bases from V and 4 bases from J, with 17 bases between. The CDR3 consists of 16 residues. Germline CDR1 and CDR2: SGHVT and SQSDAQ. For the CDR3, the DNA is TGTGCCAGCAGCTTATACATGACGGCGGGTAGCACTGAAGCTTTCTTT. Amino acids: CASSLYMTAGSTEAFF.

J is TRBJ2-5 and V is TRBV2, with D possibly being TRBD1 or TRBD2 (6 bases each). The germline V and J ends were trimmed by 1 base and 5 bases, with 23 bases remaining between them. CDR1 is SNHLY and CDR2 is FYNNEI in the germline V gene. The CDR3 covers 18 residues. CDR3 in DNA: TGTGCCAGCAGTGAAGAAAGGGTCTCCCGGGGGCTAGGGGAGACCCAGTACTTC. Residues: CASSEERVSRGLGETQYF.

The table lists this clonotype with many counts. V is TRBV7-2 and J is TRBJ2-1, with a weak D call TRBD2 (5 bases). Trimming removed 3 bases at V and 9 bases at J, with 12 bases between. CDR1 is SGHTA and CDR2 is FQGNSA in the germline V gene. The CDR3 covers 13 residues. CDR3 residues: CASSFQTRREQFF. CDR3 nucleotide sequence: TGTGCCAGCAGCTTCCAAACTAGGCGTGAGCAGTTCTTC.

A remark on this clonotype: A single base separates this from a much larger clone, so it may be a read error. V and J are TRBV6-5 and TRBJ2-3; no clear D. Germline V gene data show CDR1 as MNHEY and CDR2 as SVGAGI. This CDR3 region has 14 residues. The CDR3 DNA follows: TGTGCCAGCAGTTACGGGTCTCGGGCAGATATGCAGTATTTT. It yields the protein CASSYGSRADMQYF.

This clonotype has just a few counts. The chain links TRBV27 to TRBJ2-2; D not resolved. There are 12 residues in the CDR3. Between the trimmed V and J ends, which lost 1 base and 6 bases, there was a span of 3 bases. Per the germline V gene, CDR1 is MNHEY and CDR2 is SMNVEV (reference sequence). CDR3 coding DNA: TGTGCCAGCAGTTTATTTCCCGGGGAGCTGTTTTTT. Amino acid sequence: CASSLFPGELFF.

To note about this clonotype: The conserved phenylalanine or tryptophan normally closing the CDR3 is absent here, so this likely arose from a read error. The chain employs TRBV7-9 and TRBJ2-5, with 7 bases lining up with TRBD2. This CDR3 contains 15 residues. Germline loops: CDR1 SEHNR, CDR2 FQNEAQ (reference sequence). The V gene end was trimmed by 2 bases and the J gene end by 5 bases; junction bases not matched to a gene: 8. The CDR3 DNA follows: TGTGCCAGCAGCTTATCCAGCGGGAAGGTCGAGACCCAGTACTCC. It encodes CASSLSSGKVETQYS.

The chain employs TRBV18 and TRBJ1-2; no firm D call. Germline-derived CDR1 and CDR2 are KGHSH and LQKENI. CDR3 length: 15 residues. Between the trimmed V and J ends, which lost 5 bases and 8 bases, there was a span of 21 bases. The DNA of the CDR3 is TGTGCCAGCTCAGGGATGGCCCCGAGGCCCACCGGCTACACCTTC. It encodes CASSGMAPRPTGYTF.

In regard to this clonotype: This sequence may be a read error, since a much larger clone differs from it by one base. This chain joins TRBV7-3 and TRBJ2-3; D is possibly TRBD2 (6 bases). Germline CDR1 reads SGHTA; CDR2 reads FQGTGA. The CDR3 length is 15 residues. V was trimmed by 3 bases and J by 1 base, leaving 11 bases between them. The CDR3 loop reads CASSFAGTRTDTQYF. CDR3 bases: TGTGCCAGCAGCTTTGCCGGGACTCGCACAGATACGCAGTATTTT.

This clonotype was detected many times. The chain joins TRBV3-1 to TRBJ2-1, with 11 bases identical to TRBD2. The CDR3 runs to 16 residues. Germline CDR1 LGHDT, CDR2 YNNKEL (reference sequence). The V segment lost 3 bases and the J segment 4 bases; nucleotides outside the gene matches: 5. CDR3 protein: CASSHPGLAVYNEQFF. The CDR3 DNA reads TGTGCCAGCAGCCACCCGGGACTAGCGGTTTACAATGAGCAGTTCTTC.

This clonotype was counted only a few times. The V gene is TRBV4-3, the J gene TRBJ2-4; the D is unclear. This CDR3 comprises 14 residues. Trimming shortened V by 3 bases and J by 1 base, and 7 bases separated the two germline ends. In germline, CDR1 is LGHNA, CDR2 YSLEER. CDR3 residues: CASSQTQAKNIQYF. The CDR3 DNA is TGCGCCAGCAGCCAGACGCAGGCCAAAAACATTCAGTACTTC.

Ten or more counts support this clonotype. The gene calls are TRBV5-1 and TRBJ2-5; D perhaps matches TRBD2 (5 bases). V lost 3 bases and J 0 bases, leaving 9 bases between the germline ends. Germline-derived CDR1 and CDR2 are SGHRS and YFSETQ. This CDR3 region has 14 residues. This CDR3 reads CASSWADYQETQYF. The CDR3 DNA reads TGCGCCAGCAGCTGGGCGGACTACCAAGAGACCCAGTACTTC. Full variable domain (missing parts from reference TRBV5-1 and TRBJ2-5): KAGVTQTPRYLIKTRGQQVTLSCSPISGHRSVSWYQQTPGQGLQFLFEYFSETQRNKGNFPGRFSGRQFSNSRSEMNVSTLELGDSALYLCASSWADYQETQYFGPGTRLLVL.

This clonotype was seen many times. V and J are TRBV25-1 and TRBJ1-6, with TRBD1 identical over 8 bases. Per the germline V gene, CDR1 is MGHDK and CDR2 is SYGVNS. Trimming at V came to 1 base and at J to 7 bases, leaving 3 bases not matched to a gene. The CDR3 is 15 residues long. Here the CDR3 DNA reads TGTGCCAGCAGTGAATCCAACAGGGGGAATTCACCCCTCCACTTT. Translating gives CASSESNRGNSPLHF.

In its sample, this clonotype was seen many times. The rearrangement joins TRBV10-3 to TRBJ2-4; 11 bases are a match to TRBD2. The CDR3 spans 17 residues. The V segment lost 2 bases and the J segment 0 bases; nucleotides outside the gene matches: 3. CDR1 ENHRY and CDR2 SYGVKD come from the germline V gene. CDR3 region: CAISERLAGKAKNIQYF. CDR3 sequence (DNA): TGTGCCATCAGTGAGAGACTAGCGGGAAAAGCCAAAAACATTCAGTACTTC.

This clonotype was recorded a few times. This sequence joins TRBV5-5 and TRBJ1-1; D unclear. The CDR3 extends over 16 amino acids. V lost 4 bases and J 1 base, leaving 17 bases between the germline ends. Germline loops: CDR1 SGHKS, CDR2 YYEKEE (reference sequence). The CDR3 DNA is TGTGCCAGCAGCCCGTTCGTCGGGTTTGCGAACACTGAAGCTTTCTTT. Translating gives CASSPFVGFANTEAFF. Full variable domain (remainder filled in from reference TRBV5-5 and TRBJ1-1): DAGVTQSPTHLIKTRGQQVTLRCSPISGHKSVSWYQQVLGQGPQFIFQYYEKEERGRGNFPDRFSARQFPNYSSELNVNALLLGDSALYLCASSPFVGFANTEAFFGQGTRLTVV.

The table lists this clonotype with many counts. This rearrangement joins TRBV27 to TRBJ1-1; 10 nucleotides agree with TRBD1. CDR1 is MNHEY and CDR2 is SMNVEV in the germline V gene (reference sequence). Trimming took 8 bases from V and 0 from J; bases not matched to a gene: 6. The CDR3 has 15 residues. CDR3 bases: TGTGCCAGCCGGCGGACAGGGGGTTTGAACACTGAAGCTTTCTTT. This encodes CASRRTGGLNTEAFF.

At least ten counts were recorded for this clonotype. The chain links TRBV18 to TRBJ2-5; no clear D. This CDR3 is 13 amino acids long. Germline assignment: CDR1 KGHSH and CDR2 LQKENI. Trimming pared 0 bases from V and 5 bases from J, leaving 7 bases between. The CDR3 reads CASSPPNRETQYF. The CDR3 DNA reads TGTGCCAGCTCACCACCGAATCGGGAGACCCAGTACTTC.

The CDR3 loop reads CASSPGQGIATNEKLFF. In nucleotides, the CDR3 is TGTGCCAGCAGCCCCGGACAGGGGATCGCAACTAATGAAAAACTGTTTTTT. The gene calls are TRBV13 and TRBJ1-4, with 9 bases that match TRBD1. This CDR3 is 17 amino acids long. CDR1 PRHDT and CDR2 FYEKMQ come from the germline V gene (reference sequence). V was clipped by 5 bases and J by 0 bases; unmatched bases: 7.

This clonotype was counted only a few times. The chain couples TRBV12-3 or TRBV12-4 to TRBJ1-2, with TRBD1 as a possible D gene (5 bases). The CDR3 loop spans 13 amino acids. V gave up 1 base and J gave up 8 bases, with 11 bases separating them. CDR3 sequence: CASSLDGGRGYTF. The CDR3 bases are TGTGCCAGCAGTTTAGACGGGGGACGCGGCTACACCTTC.

This clonotype was detected ten times or more. The chain carries TRBV27 and TRBJ1-4, with D possibly matching TRBD1 (6 bases). Germline V gene lookup returns CDR1 MNHEY and CDR2 SMNVEV (reference sequence). The CDR3 length is 14 residues. Between the trimmed V and J ends, which lost 6 bases and 7 bases, there was a span of 15 bases. The CDR3 DNA follows: TGTGCCAGCAGGCCATCCACAGGGTTTGAAAAACTGTTTTTT. Residues: CASRPSTGFEKLFF.

This clonotype was observed a handful of times. This chain links TRBV7-2 with TRBJ1-2; D is ambiguous. Looked up from germline, CDR1 is SGHTA and CDR2 is FQGNSA. CDR3 length: 13 residues. The germline V and J ends were trimmed by 5 bases and 3 bases, with 10 bases remaining between them. This CDR3 is CASSQEKHYGYTF. The CDR3 DNA reads TGTGCCAGCAGCCAAGAAAAGCACTATGGCTACACCTTC.

There are many counts of this clonotype. V usage is TRBV7-8 and J usage is TRBJ1-6; D is perhaps TRBD1 (6 bases). V was trimmed by 5 bases and J by 8 bases, leaving 16 bases between them. Germline V CDR1 and CDR2: SGHVS, FQNEAQ. The CDR3 extends over 15 amino acids. The DNA for the CDR3 is TGTGCCAGCAGCCTGAGGACAGTTTTAGATTCACCCCTCCACTTT. Translating gives CASSLRTVLDSPLHF.

This clonotype was counted many times. The V call is TRBV7-9, the J call TRBJ2-5; D may match TRBD1 or TRBD2 (5 bases each). Per germline, CDR1 SEHNR and CDR2 FQNEAQ (reference sequence). Between the trimmed V and J ends, which lost 3 bases and 4 bases, there was a span of 9 bases. The CDR3 covers 13 residues. CDR3 region: CASSLQGPETQYF. Here the CDR3 DNA reads TGTGCCAGCAGCTTGCAGGGACCAGAGACCCAGTACTTC.

This clonotype was observed many times. This chain connects TRBV20-1 to TRBJ1-1; possibly TRBD1 for D (6 bases). Trimming took off 0 bases at V and 0 bases at J, with 17 bases between the two ends. The CDR3 extends over 17 amino acids. Per germline, CDR1 DFQATT and CDR2 SNEGSKA (reference sequence). CDR3 nucleotides: TGCAGTGCTAGAGAGCATAGGGGCAGGGGATTGAACACTGAAGCTTTCTTT. This sequence encodes CSAREHRGRGLNTEAFF.

At least ten counts were recorded for this clonotype. V usage is TRBV2 and J usage is TRBJ2-3, with 14 bases aligning to TRBD2. Trimming cost V 3 bases and J 4 bases; bases outside gene matches: 6. This CDR3 contains 17 residues. CDR1 and CDR2 from the germline V gene are SNHLY and FYNNEI. CDR3 loop: CASSEGLAGDSADTQYF. CDR3 nucleotide sequence: TGTGCCAGCAGTGAGGGACTAGCGGGGGACTCTGCAGATACGCAGTATTTT.

This clonotype was observed a handful of times. The J gene is TRBJ2-1, the V gene TRBV5-1; TRBD2 matches 10 bases. The CDR3 spans 14 residues. V lost 3 bases and J lost 6; bases outside the gene matches: 3. Germline V gene lookup returns CDR1 SGHRS and CDR2 YFSETQ. In DNA, the CDR3 is TGCGCCAGCAGCTGGAGCGGGAGGGTCAATGAGCAGTTCTTC. This encodes CASSWSGRVNEQFF.

This clonotype appeared many times. This chain uses TRBV20-1 with TRBJ1-1; D gene uncertain. Between the trimmed V and J ends, which lost 0 bases and 7 bases, there was a span of 15 bases. Per the germline V gene, CDR1 is DFQATT and CDR2 is SNEGSKA (reference sequence). There are 14 residues in the CDR3. The CDR3 reads CSARDGKGEIEAFF. The CDR3 nucleotides read TGCAGTGCTAGAGATGGGAAGGGTGAAATTGAAGCTTTCTTT.

The sample holds a few counts of this clonotype. J is TRBJ2-1 and V is TRBV7-2, with 12 bases lining up with TRBD2. Germline assignment: CDR1 SGHTA and CDR2 FQGNSA. The CDR3 spans 17 residues. V trimming: 5 bases; J trimming: 9 bases; junction bases outside the gene matches: 14. This chain's CDR3 is CASSPERLAGELSEQFF. The CDR3 region has the DNA TGTGCCAGCAGCCCAGAGCGACTAGCGGGAGAATTAAGTGAGCAGTTCTTC.

The chain employs TRBV20-1 and TRBJ2-1; TRBD2 matches at 15 bases. The V and J ends lost 2 bases and 3 bases, in that order; junction bases with no gene match: 14. Germline values: CDR1 DFQATT, CDR2 SNEGSKA (reference sequence). The CDR3 extends over 20 amino acids. The CDR3 DNA is TGCAGTGCTAGACCGGCTCTGAGGACTAGCGGGAGGGCCCACTACAATGAGCAGTTCTTC. Residues: CSARPALRTSGRAHYNEQFF.

V and J are TRBV6-5 and TRBJ2-1, with a weak D call TRBD2 (6 bases). CDR3 length equals 13 residues. The germline V and J ends were trimmed by 2 bases and 10 bases, with 12 bases remaining between them. Germline V gene sequence: CDR1 MNHEY, CDR2 SVGAGI. The CDR3 protein is CASSYPVREEQFF. The CDR3 region has the DNA TGTGCCAGCAGTTACCCTGTCCGGGAGGAGCAGTTCTTC.

This clonotype was detected ten times or more. This chain joins TRBV20-1 and TRBJ2-1, with a tentative D call TRBD1 (6 bases). Trimming left V 2 bases short and J 2 bases short, with 16 bases between. This CDR3 spans 16 amino acids. The germline V gene has CDR1 DFQATT and CDR2 SNEGSKA (reference sequence). The CDR3 DNA is TGCAGTGCTAGAAGGAGGACAGCGATAACCTACAATGAGCAGTTCTTC. This translates into CSARRRTAITYNEQFF.